The 2 T cell receptor beta chains below all came from one sample that was sequenced in a study of CD8+ T cells in alopecia areata. The treatment is: oral pan-JAK inhibitor, 5-10 mg twice daily. cDNA reverse transcribed from extracted RNA served as the sequencing template. Here immunoSEQ multiplex PCR was the method, and the copy in TCRdb shows in-frame clones only, minus some. The sample lists under 130,000 clones; around 86% were seen once. Sequencing was performed on CD8+ T cells sorted from blood, taken at approximately week 34, from a patient treated with tofacitinib. These TCRs come from a human donor with alopecia areata.

CDR3 coding DNA: TGTGCCAGTAAAGACAGGGGGGCCGGGGAGCTGTTTTTT. As protein: CASKDRGAGELFF. The chain joins TRBV19 to TRBJ2-2; 9 bases are a match to TRBD1. V was pared by 7 bases and J by 6 bases, with 3 bases of the junction left unmatched. The CDR3 is 13 amino acids. Germline V gives CDR1 LNHDA, CDR2 SQIVND (reference sequence).

The chain links TRBV27 to TRBJ2-6, with TRBD2 identical over 12 bases. The CDR3 contains 17 residues. CDR1 MNHEY and CDR2 SMNVEV come from the germline V gene (reference sequence). V lost 8 bases and J lost 0; bases outside the gene matches: 5. The CDR3 DNA follows: TGTGCCAGCTACCCGACTAGCGGGAGCTCTGGGGCCAACGTCCTGACTTTC. It is translated as CASYPTSGSSGANVLTF.